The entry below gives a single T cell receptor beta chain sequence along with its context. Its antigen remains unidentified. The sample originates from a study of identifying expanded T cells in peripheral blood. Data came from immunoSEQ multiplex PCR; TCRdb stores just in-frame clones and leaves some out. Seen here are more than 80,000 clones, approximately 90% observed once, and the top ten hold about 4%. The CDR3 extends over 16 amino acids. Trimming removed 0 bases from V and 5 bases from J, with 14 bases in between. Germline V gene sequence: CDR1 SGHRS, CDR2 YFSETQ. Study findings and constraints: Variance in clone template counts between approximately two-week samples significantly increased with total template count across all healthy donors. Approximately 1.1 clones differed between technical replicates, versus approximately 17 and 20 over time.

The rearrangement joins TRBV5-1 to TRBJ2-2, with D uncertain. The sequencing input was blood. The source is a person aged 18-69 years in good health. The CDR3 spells CASSLEGPTQTGELFF. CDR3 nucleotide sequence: TGCGCCAGCAGCTTGGAAGGGCCGACCCAAACCGGGGAGCTGTTTTTT.